Listed here are 20 T cell receptor beta chains from one sample, sequenced in a study of shared clonotypes between healthy human individuals. The table came from immunoSEQ multiplex PCR; TCRdb's copy has only in-frame clones and leaves some out. The sample has a few million clones, 85% to 95% seen once. Positively selected for CCR7, the CD45RO-negative cells used as naive CD8 cells excluded terminally differentiated effector memory CD45RA+ cells. The source material was naive CD8+ T cells from PBMCs. These receptors were taken from a man aged 18-30 years in good health. Some clones in this sample may be carry-over from other donors' samples.

The chain joins TRBV27 to TRBJ2-7, with TRBD1 matching over 12 bases. This CDR3 is 21 amino acids long. After removal of 6 bases from V and 3 bases from J, the junction contained 24 bases not matched to a gene. Germline values: CDR1 MNHEY, CDR2 SMNVEV (reference sequence). CDR3 DNA: TGTGCCAGCAGGGCCGTCGAACCGGGACAGGGGGCTGTTTTTTTCATCTACGAGCAGTACTTC. Protein product: CASRAVEPGQGAVFFIYEQYF.

This chain uses TRBV15 with TRBJ2-1; perhaps TRBD2 as D (7 bases). CDR3 length: 13 residues. The V gene's germline CDR1 is LNHNV and CDR2 YYDKDF (reference sequence). The V end was cut by 7 bases, the J end by 9 bases, with 16 bases between. The CDR3 loop reads CATMAGGLSEQFF. In nucleotides, the CDR3 is TGTGCCACCATGGCCGGGGGGCTGAGTGAGCAGTTCTTC.

The chain uses TRBV2 and TRBJ2-1; 8 positions agree with TRBD2. V was clipped by 3 bases and J by 7 bases; unmatched bases: 8. This CDR3 is built from 15 residues. Germline-derived CDR1 and CDR2 are SNHLY and FYNNEI. The CDR3 is CASSEVGRAGNEQFF. As DNA, the CDR3 is TGTGCCAGCAGTGAGGTCGGGAGGGCGGGGAATGAGCAGTTCTTC.

The gene calls are TRBV5-1 and TRBJ2-7; 10 nucleotides align to TRBD1. V shed 2 bases and J 1 base; nucleotides not matched to a gene: 9. Germline V gives CDR1 SGHRS, CDR2 YFSETQ. The CDR3 spans 17 residues. CDR3 sequence reads: CASSFIPSGQGSYEQYF. CDR3 nucleotides: TGCGCCAGCAGCTTTATTCCCTCGGGACAGGGGTCCTACGAGCAGTACTTC.

The chain employs TRBV11-3 and TRBJ2-7, with TRBD2 matching 13 bases. CDR3 length equals 17 residues. V lost 4 bases and J lost 3; bases outside the gene matches: 9. Per the germline V gene, CDR1 is SGHNT and CDR2 is YENEEA. DNA for the CDR3: TGTGCCAGCAGCTCCGGGACTAGCGGGACTATTGGCTACGAGCAGTACTTC. Protein: CASSSGTSGTIGYEQYF.

This chain uses TRBV6-1 with TRBJ2-3; 9 bases align to TRBD2. The length of the CDR3 is 16 residues. With 2 bases clipped from V and 4 bases from J, the junction kept 7 bases outside the gene matches. Germline V gives CDR1 MNHNS, CDR2 SASEGT. CDR3 DNA sequence: TGTGCCAGCAGTGAACGGGGCGGGAGGGGACCAGATACGCAGTATTTT. Residues: CASSERGGRGPDTQYF.

The chain links TRBV28 to TRBJ1-4, with TRBD1 as a possible D gene (6 bases). Germline V lookup: CDR1 MDHEN, CDR2 SYDVKM. Trimming pared 3 bases from V and 7 bases from J, leaving 15 bases between. The CDR3 totals 15 residues. The CDR3 DNA reads as TGTGCCAGCAGTTTCTACCAACAGGGCGGTGAAAAACTGTTTTTT. This sequence encodes CASSFYQQGGEKLFF.

This clone was recorded only once. V and J are TRBV6-4 and TRBJ2-6, with D hard to call. CDR1 is MRHNA and CDR2 is SNTAGT in the germline V gene. The germline V and J ends were trimmed by 0 bases and 9 bases, with 0 bases remaining between them. The CDR3 spans 11 residues. CDR3 nucleotide sequence: TGTGCCAGCAGTGACTCCAACGTCCTGACTTTC. It is translated as CASSDSNVLTF.

The chain uses TRBV5-6 and TRBJ1-2; tentative D call: TRBD1 (6 bases). CDR1 SGHDT and CDR2 YYEEEE come from the germline V gene. V was cut by 1 base and J by 7 bases, with 8 bases left in between. The CDR3 spans 12 residues. The CDR3 loop is CASSLNRVGYTF. The CDR3 DNA is TGTGCCAGCAGCTTGAACAGGGTTGGCTACACCTTC.

The V and J genes are TRBV10-3 and TRBJ1-2; 8 nucleotides agree with TRBD1. Losses at the gene ends were 2 bases for V and 8 bases for J; bases not matched to a gene: 7. The V gene's germline CDR1 is ENHRY and CDR2 SYGVKD. The CDR3 has 14 residues. DNA for the CDR3: TGTGCCATCAGTGAGATTCAGGGGGCATTGGGCTACACCTTC. Translation gives CAISEIQGALGYTF.

This chain joins TRBV27 and TRBJ2-5, with a tentative D call TRBD1 (5 bases). In germline, CDR1 is MNHEY, CDR2 SMNVEV (reference sequence). CDR3 length equals 14 residues. Trimming removed 2 bases from V and 10 bases from J, with 17 bases in between. CDR3: CASSLTQGGVDQYF. Here the CDR3 DNA reads TGTGCCAGCAGTTTAACGCAGGGTGGGGTTGACCAGTACTTC.

The rearrangement joins TRBV15 to TRBJ1-5, with 8 bases matching TRBD1. Germline V gene data show CDR1 as LNHNV and CDR2 as YYDKDF (reference sequence). The CDR3 consists of 14 residues. Trimming removed 6 bases from V and 6 bases from J; junction bases left unmatched: 7. The CDR3: CATRSTGEGQPQHF. As DNA, the CDR3 is TGTGCCACCAGATCGACAGGGGAAGGTCAGCCCCAGCATTTT.

This rearrangement joins TRBV6-5 to TRBJ2-7; a weak D match, TRBD1 (6 bases). CDR1 is MNHEY, CDR2 SVGAGI, per germline. This CDR3 is 14 amino acids long. V was trimmed by 3 bases and J by 2 bases, leaving 11 bases between them. The CDR3 nucleotides are TGTGCCAGCAGTTATCGGCAGGGGACCTACGAGCAGTACTTC. This codes for CASSYRQGTYEQYF.

This chain connects TRBV2 to TRBJ1-1, with a possible D match to TRBD1 (5 bases). CDR1 is SNHLY and CDR2 is FYNNEI in the germline V gene. The CDR3 is 13 amino acids. V lost 7 bases to trimming and J lost 3 bases, with 12 bases between them. This chain's CDR3 is CASTTGRYTEAFF. The CDR3 DNA follows: TGTGCCAGCACCACGGGACGGTACACTGAAGCTTTCTTT.

The genes are TRBV5-1 and TRBJ2-2; 7 bases line up with TRBD1. Trimming at V came to 1 base and at J to 2 bases, leaving 5 bases not matched to a gene. This CDR3 has 16 amino acids. Germline values: CDR1 SGHRS, CDR2 YFSETQ. The CDR3 region has the DNA TGCGCCAGCAGCTTGTCACAGGGGATAAACACCGGGGAGCTGTTTTTT. Amino acids: CASSLSQGINTGELFF.

CDR3 sequence: CASSPPGGAVYGYTF. CDR3 DNA sequence: TGTGCCAGCTCACCACCCGGGGGCGCGGTGTATGGCTACACCTTC. The chain has TRBV18 and TRBJ1-2; tentative D call: TRBD1 (6 bases). Trimming took off 0 bases at V and 5 bases at J, with 13 bases between the two ends. The CDR3 spans 15 residues. Germline V gene data show CDR1 as KGHSH and CDR2 as LQKENI.

Concerning this clone: Other DNA sequences in the same sample also yield this CDR3. CDR3 DNA sequence: TGTGCCAGCAGCGGGGACCGGAGTACTGAAGCTTTCTTT. It yields the protein CASSGDRSTEAFF. V usage is TRBV9 and J usage is TRBJ1-1, with D perhaps matching TRBD1 (5 bases). V lost 3 bases and J 5 bases, leaving 11 bases between the germline ends. The CDR3 length is 13 residues. CDR1 is SGDLS, CDR2 YYNGEE, per germline.

The V and J genes are TRBV9 and TRBJ1-2; 9 bases line up with TRBD1. V shed 3 bases, J shed 4 bases, and the junction held 13 bases outside the gene matches. In germline, CDR1 is SGDLS, CDR2 YYNGEE. The CDR3 is 17 amino acids. CDR3 amino acids: CASSGEARDRDSYGYTF. The CDR3 nucleotides read TGTGCCAGCAGCGGAGAAGCCCGGGACAGGGATTCCTATGGCTACACCTTC.

The chain employs TRBV7-6 and TRBJ2-1; D gene uncertain. Germline-derived CDR1 and CDR2 are SGHVS and FNYEAQ. V was cut by 0 bases and J by 12 bases, with 15 bases left in between. CDR3 length equals 14 residues. The DNA for the CDR3 is TGTGCCAGCAGCTTAGCGGAAGGCGAGATCGGGCAGTTCTTC. This translates into CASSLAEGEIGQFF.

The chain uses TRBV7-9 and TRBJ2-7, with 8 bases matching TRBD1. Germline lookup yields CDR1 SEHNR and CDR2 FQNEAQ (reference sequence). The J segment lost 4 bases and the V segment lost 6 bases, leaving 8 bases of the junction unmatched. The CDR3 is 14 amino acids. CDR3 amino acids: CASSLTGEFYEQYF. The CDR3 coding sequence is TGTGCCAGCAGTCTGACAGGGGAGTTTTACGAGCAGTACTTC.